This TCR beta chain was captured in a study of blood T cells in healthy people across ages. This clonotype was counted a few times. Then a second PCR, running roughly 7 to 11 cycles, was carried out with a sample-barcoded 5' primer and a J-beta primer mix. TCRdb reanalysed the 5' RACE reads using MiXCR and keeps one entry per CDR3 protein. The data show about 1.5 million distinct CDR3 sequences, about 42% seen once. Trimming took off 7 bases at V and 3 bases at J, with 12 bases between the two ends. The CDR3 totals 13 residues. This TCR came from a woman aged 18 to 35 in good health. The sequencing input was blood. The chain carries TRBV12-3 or TRBV12-4 and TRBJ1-2; a weak D match, TRBD1 (5 bases). The CDR3 region has the DNA TGTGCCAGCAACCCAGGGTTCGACTATGGCTACACCTTC. This codes for CASNPGFDYGYTF.